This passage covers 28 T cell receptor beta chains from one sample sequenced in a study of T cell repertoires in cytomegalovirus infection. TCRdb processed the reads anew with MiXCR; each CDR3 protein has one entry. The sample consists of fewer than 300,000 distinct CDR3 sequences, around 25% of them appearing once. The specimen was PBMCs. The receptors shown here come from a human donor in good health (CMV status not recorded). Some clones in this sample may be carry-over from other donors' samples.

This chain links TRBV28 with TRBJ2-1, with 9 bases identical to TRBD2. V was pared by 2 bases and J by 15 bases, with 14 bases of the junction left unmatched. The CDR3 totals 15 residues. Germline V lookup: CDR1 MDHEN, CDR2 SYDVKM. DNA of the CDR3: TGTGCCAGCAGTTTAGATTCTCGGCTAGCGGGACGACTGTTCTTC. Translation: CASSLDSRLAGRLFF.

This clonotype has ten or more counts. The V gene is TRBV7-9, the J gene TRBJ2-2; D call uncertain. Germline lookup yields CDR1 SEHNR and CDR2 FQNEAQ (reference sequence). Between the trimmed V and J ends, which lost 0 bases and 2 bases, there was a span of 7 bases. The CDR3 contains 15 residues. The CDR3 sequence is CASSLARGNTGELFF. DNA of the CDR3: TGTGCCAGCAGCTTAGCGCGCGGAAACACCGGGGAGCTGTTTTTT. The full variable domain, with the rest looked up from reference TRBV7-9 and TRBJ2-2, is DTGVSQNPRHKITKRGQNVTFRCDPISEHNRLYWYRQTLGQGPEFLTYFQNEAQLEKSRLLSDRFSAERPKGSFSTLEIQRTEQGDSAMYLCASSLARGNTGELFFGEGSRLTVL.

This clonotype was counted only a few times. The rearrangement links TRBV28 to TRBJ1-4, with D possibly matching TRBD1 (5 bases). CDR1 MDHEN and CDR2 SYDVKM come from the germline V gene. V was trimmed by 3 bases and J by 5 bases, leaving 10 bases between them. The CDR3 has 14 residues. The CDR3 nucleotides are TGTGCCAGCAGTTTCTCCAGGGTGAATGAAAAACTGTTTTTT. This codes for CASSFSRVNEKLFF.

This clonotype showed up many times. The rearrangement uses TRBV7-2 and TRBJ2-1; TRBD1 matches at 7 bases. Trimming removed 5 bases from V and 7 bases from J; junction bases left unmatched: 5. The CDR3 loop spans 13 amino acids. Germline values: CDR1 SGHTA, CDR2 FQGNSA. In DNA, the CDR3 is TGTGCCAGCAGCACAGGACAGGCGAATGAGCAGTTCTTC. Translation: CASSTGQANEQFF.

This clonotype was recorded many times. CDR3 protein: CASSLALDTNQPQHF. The CDR3 DNA reads TGTGCCAGCAGCTTAGCGCTGGACACCAATCAGCCCCAGCATTTT. The chain uses TRBV7-8 and TRBJ1-5; tentative D call: TRBD1 (5 bases). CDR3 length equals 15 residues. The ends were cut back, 0 bases at V and 3 bases at J, with 9 bases in the middle. Germline CDR1 SGHVS, CDR2 FQNEAQ.

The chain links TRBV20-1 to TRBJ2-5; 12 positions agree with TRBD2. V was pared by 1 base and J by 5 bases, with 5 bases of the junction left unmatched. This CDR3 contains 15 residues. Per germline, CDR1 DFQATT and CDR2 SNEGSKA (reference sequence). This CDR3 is CSARVPSGGAETQYF. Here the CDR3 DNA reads TGCAGTGCTAGAGTCCCTAGCGGGGGGGCGGAGACCCAGTACTTC.

In DNA form, the CDR3 reads TGCGCCAGCAGCATGGGGGCTGCCCCCAATGAGCAGTTCTTC. This translates into CASSMGAAPNEQFF. The V gene is TRBV5-1, the J gene TRBJ2-1, with a weak D call TRBD1 (6 bases). The CDR3 sequence is 14 residues long. Trimming cost V 4 bases and J 6 bases, with 14 bases left between them. Germline-derived CDR1 and CDR2 are SGHRS and YFSETQ.

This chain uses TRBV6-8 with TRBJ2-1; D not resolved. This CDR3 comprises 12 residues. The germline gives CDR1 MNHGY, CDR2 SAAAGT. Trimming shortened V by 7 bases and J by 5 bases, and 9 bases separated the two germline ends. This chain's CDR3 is CASMRQDNEQFF. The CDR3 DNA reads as TGTGCCAGCATGCGTCAAGACAATGAGCAGTTCTTC.

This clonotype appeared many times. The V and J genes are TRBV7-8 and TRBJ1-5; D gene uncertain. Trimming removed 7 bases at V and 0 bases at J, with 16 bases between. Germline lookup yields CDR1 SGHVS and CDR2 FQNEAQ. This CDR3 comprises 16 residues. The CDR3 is CASTKGSGYSNQPQHF. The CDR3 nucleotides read TGTGCCAGCACCAAGGGCTCGGGGTATAGCAATCAGCCCCAGCATTTT.

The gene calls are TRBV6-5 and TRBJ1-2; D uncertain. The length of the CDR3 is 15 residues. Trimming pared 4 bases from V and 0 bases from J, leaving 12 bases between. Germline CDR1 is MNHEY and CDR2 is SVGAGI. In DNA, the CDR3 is TGTGCCAGCAGTTCGGCAGGAAGAGCTAACTATGGCTACACCTTC. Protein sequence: CASSSAGRANYGYTF.

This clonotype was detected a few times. The CDR3 DNA reads as TGTGCCAGCAGCCCCGCGGGAGGGGCGGGGCCCAATGAGCAGTTCTTC. Its protein is CASSPAGGAGPNEQFF. The V gene is TRBV28, the J gene TRBJ2-1; 9 positions agree with TRBD2. The CDR3 consists of 16 residues. CDR1 is MDHEN and CDR2 is SYDVKM in the germline V gene. With 6 bases clipped from V and 6 bases from J, the junction kept 12 bases outside the gene matches.

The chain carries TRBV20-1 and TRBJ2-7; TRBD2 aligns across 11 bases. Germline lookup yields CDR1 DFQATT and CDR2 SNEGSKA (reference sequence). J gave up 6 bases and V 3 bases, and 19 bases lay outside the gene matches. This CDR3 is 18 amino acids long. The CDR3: CSASDSGRGSGLYTEQYF. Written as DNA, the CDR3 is TGCAGTGCTAGTGATAGCGGGAGGGGGTCTGGGCTGTACACCGAGCAGTACTTC.

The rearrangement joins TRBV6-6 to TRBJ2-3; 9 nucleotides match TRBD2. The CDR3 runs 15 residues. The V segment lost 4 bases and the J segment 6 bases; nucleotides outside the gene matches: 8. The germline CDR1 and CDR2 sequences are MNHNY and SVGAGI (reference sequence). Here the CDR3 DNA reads TGTGCCAGCAGTTTCGGACTAGCGAGCTTTGATACGCAGTATTTT. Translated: CASSFGLASFDTQYF.

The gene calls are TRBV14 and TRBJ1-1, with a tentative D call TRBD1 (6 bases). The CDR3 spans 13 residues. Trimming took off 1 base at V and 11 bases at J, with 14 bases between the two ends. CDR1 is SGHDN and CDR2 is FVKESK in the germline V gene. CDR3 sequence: CASSQAISQGAFF. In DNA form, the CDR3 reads TGTGCCAGCAGCCAAGCAATAAGTCAGGGGGCTTTCTTT.

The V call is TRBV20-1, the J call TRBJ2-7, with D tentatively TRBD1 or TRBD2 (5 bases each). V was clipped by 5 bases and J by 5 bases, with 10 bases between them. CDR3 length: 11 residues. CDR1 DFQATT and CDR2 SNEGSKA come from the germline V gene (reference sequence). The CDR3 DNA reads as TGCAGTGCTTGGACGGGACACGAGCAGTACTTC. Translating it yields CSAWTGHEQYF.

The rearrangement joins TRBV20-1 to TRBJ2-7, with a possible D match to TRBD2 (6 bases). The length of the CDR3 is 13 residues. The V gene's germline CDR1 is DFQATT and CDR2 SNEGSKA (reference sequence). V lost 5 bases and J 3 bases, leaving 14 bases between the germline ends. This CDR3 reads CSAPGDLIYEQYF. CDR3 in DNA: TGCAGTGCTCCGGGGGATCTGATCTACGAGCAGTACTTC.

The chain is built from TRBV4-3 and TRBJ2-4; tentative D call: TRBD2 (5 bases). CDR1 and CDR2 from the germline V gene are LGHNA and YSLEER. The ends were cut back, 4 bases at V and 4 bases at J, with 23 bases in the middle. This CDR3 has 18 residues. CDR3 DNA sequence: TGCGCCAGCAGCCGGACGCGACGGGGTGTGTCGGGTAAAAACATTCAGTACTTC. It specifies CASSRTRRGVSGKNIQYF.

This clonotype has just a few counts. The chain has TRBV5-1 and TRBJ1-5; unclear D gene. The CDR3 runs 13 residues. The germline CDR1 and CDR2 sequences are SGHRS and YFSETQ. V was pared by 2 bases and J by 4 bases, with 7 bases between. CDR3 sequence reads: CASSFNGNQPQHF. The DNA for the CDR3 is TGCGCCAGCAGCTTTAACGGAAATCAGCCCCAGCATTTT.

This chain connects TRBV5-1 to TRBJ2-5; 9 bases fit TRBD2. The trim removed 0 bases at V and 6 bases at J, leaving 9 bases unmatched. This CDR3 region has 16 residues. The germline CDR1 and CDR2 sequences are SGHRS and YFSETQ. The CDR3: CASSLVAGGPGKTQYF. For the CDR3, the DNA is TGCGCCAGCAGCTTGGTTGCGGGAGGGCCAGGAAAGACCCAGTACTTC.

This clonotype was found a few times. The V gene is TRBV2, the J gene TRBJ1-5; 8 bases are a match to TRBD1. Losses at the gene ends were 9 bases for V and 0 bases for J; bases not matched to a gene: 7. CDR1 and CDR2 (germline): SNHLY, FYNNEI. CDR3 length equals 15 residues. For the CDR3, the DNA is TGTGCCAGTGGGACAGGCCGTTATAGCAATCAGCCCCAGCATTTT. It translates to CASGTGRYSNQPQHF.

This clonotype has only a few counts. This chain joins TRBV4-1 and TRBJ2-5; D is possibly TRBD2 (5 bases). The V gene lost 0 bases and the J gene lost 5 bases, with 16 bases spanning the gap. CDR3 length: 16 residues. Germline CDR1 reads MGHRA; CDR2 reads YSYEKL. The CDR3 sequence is CASSQDQRVGYETQYF. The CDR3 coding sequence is TGCGCCAGCAGCCAAGATCAGAGGGTAGGGTACGAGACCCAGTACTTC.

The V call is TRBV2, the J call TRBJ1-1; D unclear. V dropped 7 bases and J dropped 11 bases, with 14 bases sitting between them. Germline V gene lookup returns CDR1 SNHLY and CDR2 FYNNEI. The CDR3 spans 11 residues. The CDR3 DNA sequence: TGTGCCAGCACTAACCCTCGTGAGGCTTTCTTT. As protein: CASTNPREAFF.

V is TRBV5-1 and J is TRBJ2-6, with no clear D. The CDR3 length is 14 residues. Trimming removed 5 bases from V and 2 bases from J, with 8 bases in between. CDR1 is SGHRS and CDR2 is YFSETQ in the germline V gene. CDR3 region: CASSFTAGANVLTF. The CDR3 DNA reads TGCGCCAGCAGTTTTACAGCTGGGGCCAACGTCCTGACTTTC.

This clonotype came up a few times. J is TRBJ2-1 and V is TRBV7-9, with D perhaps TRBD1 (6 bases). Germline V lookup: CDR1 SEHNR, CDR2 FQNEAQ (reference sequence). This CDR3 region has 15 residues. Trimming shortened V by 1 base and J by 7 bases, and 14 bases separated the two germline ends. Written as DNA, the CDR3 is TGTGCCAGCAGCTTAGGACAGGTCGCTGGGAATGAGCAGTTCTTC. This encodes CASSLGQVAGNEQFF. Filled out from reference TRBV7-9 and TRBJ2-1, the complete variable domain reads DTGVSQNPRHKITKRGQNVTFRCDPISEHNRLYWYRQTLGQGPEFLTYFQNEAQLEKSRLLSDRFSAERPKGSFSTLEIQRTEQGDSAMYLCASSLGQVAGNEQFFGPGTRLTVL.

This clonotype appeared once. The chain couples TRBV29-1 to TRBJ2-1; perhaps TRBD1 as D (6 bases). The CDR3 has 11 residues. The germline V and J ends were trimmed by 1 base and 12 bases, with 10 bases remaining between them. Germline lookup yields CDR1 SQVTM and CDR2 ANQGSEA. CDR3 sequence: CSVEGGPVQFF. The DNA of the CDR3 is TGCAGCGTTGAAGGGGGGCCTGTGCAGTTCTTC.

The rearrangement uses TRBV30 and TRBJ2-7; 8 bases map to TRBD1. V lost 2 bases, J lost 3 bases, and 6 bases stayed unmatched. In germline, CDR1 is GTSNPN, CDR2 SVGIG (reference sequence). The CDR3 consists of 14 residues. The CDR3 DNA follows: TGTGCCTGGAGTCCCCGGGACAGGCACTACGAGCAGTACTTC. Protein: CAWSPRDRHYEQYF.

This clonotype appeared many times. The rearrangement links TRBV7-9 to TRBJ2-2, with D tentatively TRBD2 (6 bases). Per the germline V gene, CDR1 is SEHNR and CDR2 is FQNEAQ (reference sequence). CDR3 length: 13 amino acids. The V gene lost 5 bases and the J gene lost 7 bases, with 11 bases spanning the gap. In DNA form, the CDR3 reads TGTGCCAGCAGCGGACTACTAGACGGGGAGCTGTTTTTT. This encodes CASSGLLDGELFF. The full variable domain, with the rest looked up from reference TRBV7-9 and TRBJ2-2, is DTGVSQNPRHKITKRGQNVTFRCDPISEHNRLYWYRQTLGQGPEFLTYFQNEAQLEKSRLLSDRFSAERPKGSFSTLEIQRTEQGDSAMYLCASSGLLDGELFFGEGSRLTVL.

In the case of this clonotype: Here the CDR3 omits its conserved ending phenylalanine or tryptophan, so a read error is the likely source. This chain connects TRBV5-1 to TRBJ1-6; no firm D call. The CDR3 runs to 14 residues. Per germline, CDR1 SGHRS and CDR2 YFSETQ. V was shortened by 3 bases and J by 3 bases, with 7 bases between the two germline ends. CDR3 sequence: CASSSGGYNSPLHL. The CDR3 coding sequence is TGCGCCAGCAGCTCAGGAGGCTATAATTCACCCCTCCACTTA.